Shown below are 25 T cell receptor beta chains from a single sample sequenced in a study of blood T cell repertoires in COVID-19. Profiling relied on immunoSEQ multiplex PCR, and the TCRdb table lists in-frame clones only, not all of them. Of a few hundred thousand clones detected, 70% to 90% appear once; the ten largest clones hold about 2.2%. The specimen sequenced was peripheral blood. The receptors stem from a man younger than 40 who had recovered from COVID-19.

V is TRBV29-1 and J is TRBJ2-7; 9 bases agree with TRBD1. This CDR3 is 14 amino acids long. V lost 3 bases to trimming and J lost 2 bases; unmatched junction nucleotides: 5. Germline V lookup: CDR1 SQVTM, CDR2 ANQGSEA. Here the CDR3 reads CSVDRTGGPYEQYF. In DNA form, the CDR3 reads TGCAGCGTTGACAGAACAGGGGGCCCCTACGAGCAGTACTTC.

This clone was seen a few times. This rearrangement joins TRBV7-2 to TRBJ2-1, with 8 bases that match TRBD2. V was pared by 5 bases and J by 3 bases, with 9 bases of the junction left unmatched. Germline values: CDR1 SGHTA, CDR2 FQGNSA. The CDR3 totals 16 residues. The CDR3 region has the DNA TGTGCCAGCAGCCCACAGGGAGCGGGGGTCTACAATGAGCAGTTCTTC. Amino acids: CASSPQGAGVYNEQFF.

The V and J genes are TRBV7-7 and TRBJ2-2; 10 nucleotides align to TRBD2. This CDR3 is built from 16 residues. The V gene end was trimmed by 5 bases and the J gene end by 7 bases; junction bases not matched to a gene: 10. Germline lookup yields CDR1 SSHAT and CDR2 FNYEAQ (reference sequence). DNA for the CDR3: TGTGCCAGCAGCCAAAGAGCGGGGGGGCAGCACGGGGAGCTGTTTTTT. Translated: CASSQRAGGQHGELFF.

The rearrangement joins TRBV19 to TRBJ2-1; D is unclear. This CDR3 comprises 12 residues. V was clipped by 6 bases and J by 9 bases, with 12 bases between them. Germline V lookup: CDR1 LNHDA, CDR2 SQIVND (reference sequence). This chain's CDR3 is CASRKIGGEQFF. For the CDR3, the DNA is TGTGCCAGTAGAAAAATCGGCGGTGAGCAGTTCTTC.

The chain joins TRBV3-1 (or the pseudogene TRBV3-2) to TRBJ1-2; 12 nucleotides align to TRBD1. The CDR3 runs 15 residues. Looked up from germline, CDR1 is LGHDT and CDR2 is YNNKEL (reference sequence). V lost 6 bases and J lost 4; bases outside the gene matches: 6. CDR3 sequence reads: CASRSGTGGSYGYTF. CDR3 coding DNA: TGTGCCAGCAGGTCCGGGACAGGGGGCAGCTATGGCTACACCTTC.

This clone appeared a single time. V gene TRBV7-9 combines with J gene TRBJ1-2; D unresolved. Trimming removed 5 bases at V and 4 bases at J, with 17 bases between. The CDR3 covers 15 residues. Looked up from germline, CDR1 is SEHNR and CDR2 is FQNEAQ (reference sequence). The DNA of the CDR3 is TGTGCCAGCAGCCCGATCCTACTAACCCTCTATGGCTACACCTTC. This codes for CASSPILLTLYGYTF.

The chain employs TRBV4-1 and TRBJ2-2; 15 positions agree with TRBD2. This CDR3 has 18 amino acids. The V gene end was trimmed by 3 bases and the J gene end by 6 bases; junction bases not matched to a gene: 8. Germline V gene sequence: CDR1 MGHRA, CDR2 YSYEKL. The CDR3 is CASSQIGLAGGPAGELFF. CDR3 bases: TGCGCCAGCAGCCAGATCGGACTAGCGGGGGGGCCAGCCGGGGAGCTGTTTTTT.

CDR3 loop: CASGTWTGRDEQYF. The DNA of the CDR3 is TGTGCCTCTGGAACTTGGACAGGGAGAGACGAGCAGTACTTC. The chain employs TRBV6-5 and TRBJ2-7; TRBD1 matches at 8 bases. The CDR3 totals 14 residues. Germline V lookup: CDR1 MNHEY, CDR2 SVGAGI. Trimming at V came to 11 bases and at J to 5 bases, leaving 14 bases not matched to a gene.

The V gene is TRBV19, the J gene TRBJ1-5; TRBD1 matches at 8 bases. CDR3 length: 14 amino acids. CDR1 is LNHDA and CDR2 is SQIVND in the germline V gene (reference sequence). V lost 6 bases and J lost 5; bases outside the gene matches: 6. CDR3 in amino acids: CASSKSRGHQPQHF. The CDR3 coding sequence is TGTGCCAGTAGCAAGAGCAGGGGGCATCAGCCCCAGCATTTT. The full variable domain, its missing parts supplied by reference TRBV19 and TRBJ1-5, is DGGITQSPKYLFRKEGQNVTLSCEQNLNHDAMYWYRQDPGQGLRLIYYSQIVNDFQKGDIAEGYSVSREKKESFPLTVTSAQKNPTAFYLCASSKSRGHQPQHFGDGTRLSIL.

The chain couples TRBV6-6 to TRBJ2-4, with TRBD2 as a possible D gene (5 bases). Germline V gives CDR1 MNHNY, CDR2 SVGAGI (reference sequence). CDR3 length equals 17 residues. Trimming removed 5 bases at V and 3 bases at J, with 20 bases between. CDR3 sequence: CASSPQGRGFGKNIQYF. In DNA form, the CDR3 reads TGTGCCAGCAGTCCTCAAGGCCGGGGATTCGGCAAAAACATTCAGTACTTC.

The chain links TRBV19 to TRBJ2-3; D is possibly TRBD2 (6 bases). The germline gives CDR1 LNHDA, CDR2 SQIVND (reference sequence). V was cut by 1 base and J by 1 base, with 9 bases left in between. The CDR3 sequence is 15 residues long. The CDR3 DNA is TGTGCCAGTAGTATAGGGGGGGTAGGCACAGATACGCAGTATTTT. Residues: CASSIGGVGTDTQYF.

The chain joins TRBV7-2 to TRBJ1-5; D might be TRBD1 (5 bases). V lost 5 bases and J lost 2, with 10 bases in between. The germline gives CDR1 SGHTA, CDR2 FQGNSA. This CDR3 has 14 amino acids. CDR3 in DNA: TGTGCCAGCAGCCCAGACAGACGCAATCAGCCCCAGCATTTT. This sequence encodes CASSPDRRNQPQHF.

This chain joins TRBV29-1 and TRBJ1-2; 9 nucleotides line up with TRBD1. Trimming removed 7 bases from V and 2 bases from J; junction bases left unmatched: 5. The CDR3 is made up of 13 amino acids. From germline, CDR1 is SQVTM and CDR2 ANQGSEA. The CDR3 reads CSAVGQGNYGYTF. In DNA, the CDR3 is TGCAGCGCCGTCGGACAGGGGAACTATGGCTACACCTTC. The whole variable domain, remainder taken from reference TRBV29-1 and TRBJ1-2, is SAVISQKPSRDICQRGTSLTIQCQVDSQVTMMFWYRQQPGQSLTLIATANQGSEATYESGFVIDKFPISRPNLTFSTLTVSNMSPEDSSIYLCSAVGQGNYGYTFGSGTRLTVV.

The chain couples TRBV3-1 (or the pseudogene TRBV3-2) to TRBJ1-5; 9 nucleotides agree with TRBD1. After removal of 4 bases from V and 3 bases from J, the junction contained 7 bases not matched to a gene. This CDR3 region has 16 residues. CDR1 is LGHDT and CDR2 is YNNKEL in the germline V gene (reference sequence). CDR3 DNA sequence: TGTGCCAGCAGCCCCTGGGACAGGGACCACAATCAGCCCCAGCATTTT. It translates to CASSPWDRDHNQPQHF.

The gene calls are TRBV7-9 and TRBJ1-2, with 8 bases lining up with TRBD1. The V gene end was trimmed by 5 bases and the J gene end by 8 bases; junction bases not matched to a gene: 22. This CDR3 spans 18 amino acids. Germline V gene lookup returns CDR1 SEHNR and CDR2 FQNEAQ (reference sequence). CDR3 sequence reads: CASSASTRDRLGLWGYTF. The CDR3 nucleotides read TGTGCCAGCAGCGCTTCCACTCGGGACAGGCTAGGGCTCTGGGGCTACACCTTC.

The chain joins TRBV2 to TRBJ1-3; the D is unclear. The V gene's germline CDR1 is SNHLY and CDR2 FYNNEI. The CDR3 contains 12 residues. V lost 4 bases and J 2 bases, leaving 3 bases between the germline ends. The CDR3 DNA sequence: TGTGCCAGCAGTGCAGCTGGAAACACCATATATTTT. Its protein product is CASSAAGNTIYF. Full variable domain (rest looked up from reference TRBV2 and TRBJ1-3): EPEVTQTPSHQVTQMGQEVILRCVPISNHLYFYWYRQILGQKVEFLVSFYNNEISEKSEIFDDQFSVERPDGSNFTLKIRSTKLEDSAMYFCASSAAGNTIYFGEGSWLTVV.

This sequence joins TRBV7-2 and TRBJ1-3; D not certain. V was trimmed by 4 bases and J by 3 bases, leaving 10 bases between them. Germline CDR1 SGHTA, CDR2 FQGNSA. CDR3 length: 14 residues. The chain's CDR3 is CASSSRSYGNTIYF. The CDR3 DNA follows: TGTGCCAGCAGCTCGAGGTCGTATGGAAACACCATATATTTT.

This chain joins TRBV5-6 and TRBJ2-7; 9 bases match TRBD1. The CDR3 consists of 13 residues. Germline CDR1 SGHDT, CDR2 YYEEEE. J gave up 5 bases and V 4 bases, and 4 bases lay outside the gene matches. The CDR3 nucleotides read TGTGCCAGCAGCGGCCGGGACAGGGACGAGCAGTACTTC. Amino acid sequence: CASSGRDRDEQYF.

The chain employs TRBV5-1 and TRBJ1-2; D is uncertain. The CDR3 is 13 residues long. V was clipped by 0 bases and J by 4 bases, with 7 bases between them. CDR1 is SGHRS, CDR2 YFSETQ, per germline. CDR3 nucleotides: TGCGCCAGCAGCTTGGAGTCAGTCTATGGCTACACCTTC. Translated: CASSLESVYGYTF.

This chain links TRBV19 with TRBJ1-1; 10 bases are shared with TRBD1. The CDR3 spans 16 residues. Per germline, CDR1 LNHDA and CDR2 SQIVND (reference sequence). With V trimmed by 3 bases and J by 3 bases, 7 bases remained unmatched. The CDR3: CASSILDRGRDTEAFF. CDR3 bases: TGTGCCAGTAGTATCCTCGACAGGGGGCGAGACACTGAAGCTTTCTTT.

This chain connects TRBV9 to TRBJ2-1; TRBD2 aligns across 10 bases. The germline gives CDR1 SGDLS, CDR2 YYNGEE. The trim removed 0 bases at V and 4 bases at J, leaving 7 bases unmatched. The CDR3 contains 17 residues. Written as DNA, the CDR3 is TGTGCCAGCAGCGTAGACCTAGCTAGCGGGGGTTACAATGAGCAGTTCTTC. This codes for CASSVDLASGGYNEQFF.

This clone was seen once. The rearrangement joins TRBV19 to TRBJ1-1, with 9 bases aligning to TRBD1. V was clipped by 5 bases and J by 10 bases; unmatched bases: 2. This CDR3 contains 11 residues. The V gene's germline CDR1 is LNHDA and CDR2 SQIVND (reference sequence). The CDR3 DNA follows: TGTGCCAGTAGTTCGGGACAGGGAGCTTTCTTT. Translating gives CASSSGQGAFF.

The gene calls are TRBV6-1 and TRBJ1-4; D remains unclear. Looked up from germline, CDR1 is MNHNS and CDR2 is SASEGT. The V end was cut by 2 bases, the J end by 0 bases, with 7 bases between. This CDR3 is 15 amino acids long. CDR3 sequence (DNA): TGTGCCAGCAGTGAACACATTGCAACTAATGAAAAACTGTTTTTT. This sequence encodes CASSEHIATNEKLFF.

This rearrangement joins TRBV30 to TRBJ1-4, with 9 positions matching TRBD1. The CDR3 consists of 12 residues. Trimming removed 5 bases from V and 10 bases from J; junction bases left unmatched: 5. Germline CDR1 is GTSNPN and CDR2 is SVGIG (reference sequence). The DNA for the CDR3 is TGTGCCTGGGGACAGGGGTTCGGAAAACTGTTTTTT. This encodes CAWGQGFGKLFF.

This CDR3 reads CASSLAQGNEKLFF. CDR3 bases: TGCGCCAGCAGCTTGGCCCAGGGGAATGAAAAACTGTTTTTT. The chain joins TRBV5-1 to TRBJ1-4, with D possibly being TRBD1 (6 bases). The CDR3 covers 14 residues. The V gene lost 0 bases and the J gene lost 5 bases, with 8 bases spanning the gap. Germline CDR1 is SGHRS and CDR2 is YFSETQ.